Presented here are 17 T cell receptor beta chains from one specimen sequenced in a study of control samples from healthy donors and cancer patients. Repertoires were generated with immunoSEQ multiplex PCR, while TCRdb's copy carries only in-frame clones and drops some. The repertoire has 150,000 to 200,000 clones, 90% to 95% of them found once; the top ten carry roughly 8.4%. Material: blood. The receptors were sampled from a woman aged 40 to 50 in good health.

The chain has TRBV6-2 or TRBV6-3 and TRBJ1-2, with 9 positions matching TRBD1. The CDR3 covers 14 residues. Unmatched junction bases numbered 4, after V lost 2 bases and J lost 6 bases. The germline V gene encodes CDR1 MNHEY and CDR2 SVGEGT. The DNA for the CDR3 is TGTGCCAGCAGTTACCCGAGACAGGGGGATGGCTACACCTTC. It translates to CASSYPRQGDGYTF.

V gene TRBV6-2 or TRBV6-3 combines with J gene TRBJ1-4; D not resolved. The CDR3 loop spans 17 amino acids. Trimming removed 4 bases from V and 5 bases from J, with 20 bases in between. The germline gives CDR1 MNHEY, CDR2 SVGEGT. The CDR3 spells CASSSIRRTAPNEKLFF. The CDR3 DNA reads as TGTGCCAGCAGTTCCATAAGGCGGACCGCCCCAAATGAAAAACTGTTTTTT.

In its sample, this clone was seen a few times. The J gene is TRBJ1-5, the V gene TRBV10-3; TRBD1 matches 7 bases. The germline V gene has CDR1 ENHRY and CDR2 SYGVKD. There are 13 residues in the CDR3. V gave up 6 bases and J gave up 4 bases; unmatched junction bases: 3. This CDR3 reads CAIRGDRNQPQHF. The DNA for the CDR3 is TGTGCCATCAGAGGGGACAGAAATCAGCCCCAGCATTTT.

The chain carries TRBV20-1 and TRBJ2-7; 10 bases are shared with TRBD2. V shed 3 bases and J 7 bases; nucleotides not matched to a gene: 9. The CDR3 is 14 amino acids. The germline gives CDR1 DFQATT, CDR2 SNEGSKA (reference sequence). CDR3 loop: CSASGLAATREQYF. The CDR3 bases are TGCAGTGCTAGTGGACTAGCGGCGACTCGGGAGCAGTACTTC.

This chain uses TRBV19 with TRBJ1-5; D is undetermined. Germline values: CDR1 LNHDA, CDR2 SQIVND (reference sequence). This CDR3 has 13 amino acids. Trimming took 4 bases from V and 4 from J, leaving 8 bases between them. The CDR3 sequence is CASSTRYNQPQHF. Here the CDR3 DNA reads TGTGCCAGTAGTACCAGATATAATCAGCCCCAGCATTTT.

Note on this clone: The junction shows a germline mismatch at one end, possibly a read error. J is TRBJ1-2 and V is TRBV7-8, with 9 nucleotides matching TRBD1. The CDR3 loop spans 16 amino acids. CDR1 and CDR2 from the germline V gene are SGHVS and FQNEAQ. CDR3 bases: TGTGCCAGCAGCCTAGCTGGGACAGGGTTCAACTATGGCTACACCTTC. Its translation is CASSLAGTGFNYGYTF.

V usage is TRBV19 and J usage is TRBJ1-1; D not resolved. The germline V and J ends were trimmed by 7 bases and 10 bases, with 19 bases remaining between them. The germline V gene encodes CDR1 LNHDA and CDR2 SQIVND (reference sequence). The CDR3 consists of 13 residues. CDR3 loop: CASMEAPVSVAFF. In DNA form, the CDR3 reads TGTGCCAGTATGGAGGCCCCCGTGTCGGTAGCTTTCTTT. Supplemented by reference TRBV19 and TRBJ1-1, the full variable domain reads DGGITQSPKYLFRKEGQNVTLSCEQNLNHDAMYWYRQDPGQGLRLIYYSQIVNDFQKGDIAEGYSVSREKKESFPLTVTSAQKNPTAFYLCASMEAPVSVAFFGQGTRLTVV.

V gene TRBV5-1 combines with J gene TRBJ1-5, with 9 bases matching TRBD1. The germline V gene encodes CDR1 SGHRS and CDR2 YFSETQ. After removal of 0 bases from V and 2 bases from J, the junction contained 0 bases not matched to a gene. CDR3 size: 15 residues. The CDR3 spells CASSLGTGGNQPQHF. The CDR3 bases are TGCGCCAGCAGCTTGGGGACAGGGGGCAATCAGCCCCAGCATTTT.

The rearrangement links TRBV6-5 to TRBJ1-2; possibly TRBD1 for D (5 bases). The CDR3 covers 13 residues. The V gene lost 0 bases and the J gene lost 8 bases, with 10 bases spanning the gap. Germline V gene sequence: CDR1 MNHEY, CDR2 SVGAGI. CDR3 amino acids: CASSYSNRGGYTF. In DNA, the CDR3 is TGTGCCAGCAGTTACTCGAACCGGGGCGGCTACACCTTC.

This clone is a singleton in its sample. This chain uses TRBV4-3 with TRBJ1-4, with TRBD1 as a possible D gene (6 bases). The CDR3 is 15 residues long. Trimming left V 0 bases short and J 8 bases short, with 13 bases between. CDR1 and CDR2 from the germline V gene are LGHNA and YSLEER. This CDR3 is CASSQDWGRKEKLFF. CDR3 coding DNA: TGCGCCAGCAGCCAAGACTGGGGGCGAAAGGAAAAACTGTTTTTT.

The V call is TRBV5-1, the J call TRBJ2-5; 7 bases are shared with TRBD1. V lost 4 bases and J lost 5; bases outside the gene matches: 8. The CDR3 has 14 residues. The V gene's germline CDR1 is SGHRS and CDR2 YFSETQ. CDR3 amino acids: CASSEGTAPETQYF. Written as DNA, the CDR3 is TGCGCCAGCAGCGAAGGGACAGCCCCGGAGACCCAGTACTTC.

The chain employs TRBV7-9 and TRBJ1-2; 7 bases align to TRBD1. This CDR3 contains 14 residues. J gave up 7 bases and V 0 bases, and 5 bases lay outside the gene matches. From germline, CDR1 is SEHNR and CDR2 FQNEAQ (reference sequence). CDR3 in DNA: TGTGCCAGCAGCTTAGCAGGACAGGACTTTGGCTACACCTTC. The encoded protein is CASSLAGQDFGYTF.

The chain has TRBV11-2 and TRBJ2-7; TRBD2 might be the D (5 bases). Germline CDR1 and CDR2: SGHAT and FQNNGV. This CDR3 spans 16 amino acids. Trimming cost V 2 bases and J 2 bases, with 16 bases left between them. CDR3 sequence reads: CASSLSAGFGAYEQYF. The CDR3, as DNA: TGTGCCAGCAGCTTATCGGCTGGTTTCGGGGCCTACGAGCAGTACTTC.

The genes are TRBV12-5 and TRBJ1-5, with TRBD1 as a possible D gene (5 bases). The germline gives CDR1 LGHNT, CDR2 FRNRAP. Between the trimmed V and J ends, which lost 8 bases and 1 base, there was a span of 12 bases. The CDR3 has 14 amino acids. The CDR3: CASSRGGSNQPQHF. Here the CDR3 DNA reads TGTGCTAGTTCGAGGGGCGGGAGCAATCAGCCCCAGCATTTT.

The CDR3 sequence: CASSLASVVSGAEAFF. CDR3 DNA: TGTGCCAGCAGCTTGGCTTCAGTCGTTTCGGGGGCTGAAGCTTTCTTT. The chain is built from TRBV5-4 and TRBJ1-1, with D perhaps TRBD1 (5 bases). Germline lookup yields CDR1 SGHNT and CDR2 YYREEE (reference sequence). The CDR3 covers 16 residues. The V end lost 0 bases, the J end lost 6 bases, and 18 bases lay between the germline ends.

The CDR3: CASSTRQGDQPQHF. CDR3 bases: TGTGCCAGTAGTACCAGACAGGGTGATCAGCCCCAGCATTTT. The chain links TRBV19 to TRBJ1-5; 7 bases are shared with TRBD1. Trimming removed 4 bases from V and 5 bases from J; junction bases left unmatched: 5. The CDR3 has 14 amino acids. Germline V gene data show CDR1 as LNHDA and CDR2 as SQIVND (reference sequence).

Here the CDR3 reads CASSYGGQPQHF. The CDR3 bases are TGTGCCAGCAGTTACGGTGGTCAGCCCCAGCATTTT. This sequence joins TRBV27 and TRBJ1-5; D call uncertain. Deletions cut 4 bases from V and 6 bases from J, with 7 bases between. CDR3 length: 12 amino acids. The germline gives CDR1 MNHEY, CDR2 SMNVEV (reference sequence).